The clone carrying this T cell receptor beta chain has only one observation. Its antigen is unidentified. Using immunoSEQ multiplex PCR, the repertoire was profiled, and TCRdb retains in-frame clones only, with some absent. The profile shows millions of clones, over 85% of them singletons. Trimming took 4 bases from V and 2 from J; bases not matched to a gene: 10. Germline lookup yields CDR1 MNHNS and CDR2 SASEGT. The length of the CDR3 is 19 residues. This entry is derived from a study of shared clonotypes between healthy human individuals. Study-level findings and limits: A generally larger estimated richness was seen in naive subsets than in memory subsets. Measured sharing among donors was expected to vary with sequencing depth.

Sequenced input: naive CD4+ T cells sorted from blood. Sample subset: CD45RA+ positively selected. The TCR was taken from a man aged 18-30 years in good health. The rearrangement uses TRBV6-1 and TRBJ2-6; 11 positions agree with TRBD1. This chain's CDR3 is CASSVGLGTGGTGANVLTF. CDR3 coding DNA: TGTGCCAGCAGTGTAGGACTCGGGACAGGGGGTACTGGGGCCAACGTCCTGACTTTC.